This T cell receptor beta chain was obtained from a study of control samples from healthy donors and cancer patients. Trimming removed 5 bases at V and 1 base at J, with 17 bases between. The CDR3 contains 16 residues. Germline CDR1 reads PRHDT; CDR2 reads FYEKMQ (reference sequence). Libraries were prepared by immunoSEQ multiplex PCR; TCRdb keeps only in-frame clonotypes and omits some of them. The table records about 130,000 clones, 80% to 95% of them present only once. The chain employs TRBV13 and TRBJ1-1, with TRBD1 as a possible D gene (6 bases). This sequence originates from a man between 18 and 35 years old in good health. The sequencing input was blood. The CDR3 DNA reads TGTGCCAGCAGCCCGCAGATGGGGGCAAAGAACACTGAAGCTTTCTTT. Translating gives CASSPQMGAKNTEAFF.